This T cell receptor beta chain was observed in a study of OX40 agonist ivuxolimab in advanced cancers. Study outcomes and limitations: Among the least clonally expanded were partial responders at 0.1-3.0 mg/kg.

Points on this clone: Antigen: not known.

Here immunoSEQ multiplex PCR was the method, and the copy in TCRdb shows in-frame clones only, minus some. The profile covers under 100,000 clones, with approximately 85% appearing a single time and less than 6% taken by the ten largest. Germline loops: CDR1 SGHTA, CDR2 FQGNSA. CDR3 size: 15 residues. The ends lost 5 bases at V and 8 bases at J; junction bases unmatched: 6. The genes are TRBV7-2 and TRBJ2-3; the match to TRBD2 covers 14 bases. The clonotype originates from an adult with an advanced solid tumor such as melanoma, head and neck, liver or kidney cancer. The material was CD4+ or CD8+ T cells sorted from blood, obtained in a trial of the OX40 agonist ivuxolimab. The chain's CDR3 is CASSQGLAGVFTQYF. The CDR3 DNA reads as TGTGCCAGCAGCCAGGGACTAGCGGGAGTGTTTACGCAGTATTTT.